Presented here are 30 T cell receptor beta chains from one specimen sequenced in a study of CD8+ T cells in alopecia areata. RNA, once extracted, was reverse transcribed into cDNA for use as the sequencing template. Clones were sequenced by immunoSEQ multiplex PCR, and TCRdb holds only the in-frame ones, with some missing. The sample has about 180,000 clones, 51% seen once. As to treatment: oral pan-JAK inhibitor, 5-10 mg twice daily. Sequenced material: CD8+ T cells sorted from blood, taken around week 52, from a patient treated with tofacitinib. The receptors originated from a human donor with alopecia areata.

This chain links TRBV4-1 with TRBJ1-5, with D maybe TRBD1 (5 bases). Trimming cost V 4 bases and J 7 bases, with 14 bases left between them. Germline assignment: CDR1 MGHRA and CDR2 YSYEKL. CDR3 size: 14 residues. CDR3 residues: CASSLIGGNQPQHF. The CDR3 DNA reads TGCGCCAGCAGCCTCATCGGGGGGAACCAGCCCCAGCATTTT.

The V gene is TRBV6-5, the J gene TRBJ2-7; D might be TRBD1 (5 bases). The CDR3 extends over 12 amino acids. Trimming took 6 bases from V and 8 from J, leaving 14 bases between them. Germline lookup yields CDR1 MNHEY and CDR2 SVGAGI. The CDR3 bases are TGTGCCAGCAGCTCGGACAAGTTGCAGCAGTACTTC. It encodes CASSSDKLQQYF.

This chain joins TRBV5-1 and TRBJ2-3; weak D call: TRBD1 (6 bases). The V end lost 10 bases, the J end lost 1 base, and 16 bases lay between the germline ends. This CDR3 comprises 14 residues. Germline V lookup: CDR1 SGHRS, CDR2 YFSETQ. The CDR3 nucleotides are TGCGCCTCCCAGCAGGGGCTCCGCACAGATACGCAGTATTTT. Translating it yields CASQQGLRTDTQYF.

This chain's CDR3 is CASSLLTGTGTYEQYF. In DNA form, the CDR3 reads TGTGCCAGCAGTCTATTAACCGGGACAGGGACCTACGAGCAGTACTTC. This rearrangement joins TRBV27 to TRBJ2-7; TRBD1 matches at 9 bases. CDR1 is MNHEY, CDR2 SMNVEV, per germline (reference sequence). The CDR3 sequence is 16 residues long. The J segment lost 2 bases and the V segment lost 5 bases, leaving 10 bases of the junction unmatched.

The chain has TRBV10-3 and TRBJ1-2; D unresolved. Germline values: CDR1 ENHRY, CDR2 SYGVKD. This CDR3 region has 11 residues. The ends were cut back, 4 bases at V and 8 bases at J, with 8 bases in the middle. As DNA, the CDR3 is TGTGCCATCAGTGCCCCCCGGGGCTACACCTTC. It codes for CAISAPRGYTF.

The chain couples TRBV27 to TRBJ1-4, with D possibly matching TRBD1 (5 bases). Trimming stripped 7 bases from V and 0 bases from J, with 9 bases between. Germline V gene lookup returns CDR1 MNHEY and CDR2 SMNVEV (reference sequence). The CDR3 contains 14 residues. The CDR3 DNA sequence: TGTGCCAGCACCTTGACAGCAACTAATGAAAAACTGTTTTTT. This encodes CASTLTATNEKLFF.

The V call is TRBV30, the J call TRBJ1-2, with 8 bases matching TRBD1. The junction had 9 bases not matched to a gene; V was cut back by 0 bases and J by 6 bases. Germline CDR1 and CDR2: GTSNPN and SVGIG (reference sequence). CDR3 length: 15 amino acids. The CDR3 DNA is TGTGCCTGGAGTGTAAGGGGGACAGGATCTAATGGCTACACCTTC. Its translation is CAWSVRGTGSNGYTF.

This clone was seen only a few times. This rearrangement joins TRBV27 to TRBJ1-6, with TRBD1 matching 8 bases. Germline CDR1 and CDR2: MNHEY and SMNVEV (reference sequence). The junction had 9 bases not matched to a gene; V was cut back by 5 bases and J by 9 bases. This CDR3 region has 15 residues. This chain's CDR3 is CASSLGQGISSPLHF. Written as DNA, the CDR3 is TGTGCCAGCAGTCTAGGACAGGGAATAAGTTCACCCCTCCACTTT.

This chain links TRBV27 with TRBJ2-7; D gene unclear. Germline loops: CDR1 MNHEY, CDR2 SMNVEV (reference sequence). Trimming took off 4 bases at V and 4 bases at J, with 14 bases between the two ends. The CDR3 contains 14 residues. The CDR3 nucleotides are TGTGCCAGCAGTTCCGACGGAAACCCGTACGAGCAGTACTTC. This encodes CASSSDGNPYEQYF.

The chain recombines TRBV6-5 with TRBJ1-1; weak D call: TRBD1 (5 bases). Germline assignment: CDR1 MNHEY and CDR2 SVGAGI. The CDR3 consists of 13 residues. The V and J ends lost 7 bases and 0 bases respectively, with 9 bases between them. The CDR3 coding sequence is TGTGCCAGCAACATAGGGGTGAACACTGAAGCTTTCTTT. As protein: CASNIGVNTEAFF.

This clone was detected only a few times. The V call is TRBV11-2, the J call TRBJ1-6; D not certain. The CDR3 covers 16 residues. V shed 4 bases and J shed 3 bases, with 13 bases lying between them. Germline V gene lookup returns CDR1 SGHAT and CDR2 FQNNGV. The DNA of the CDR3 is TGTGCCAGCAGCTCGACTACGGACCTCTATAATTCACCCCTCCACTTT. This encodes CASSSTTDLYNSPLHF.

This clone was observed a few times. The chain recombines TRBV11-2 with TRBJ2-2; D unclear. V was pared by 5 bases and J by 2 bases, with 6 bases between. Per the germline V gene, CDR1 is SGHAT and CDR2 is FQNNGV. The CDR3 is 13 amino acids. CDR3 nucleotide sequence: TGTGCCAGCAGCCCGGACAACACCGGGGAGCTGTTTTTT. It translates to CASSPDNTGELFF. The full variable domain, in which reference TRBV11-2 and TRBJ2-2 provide the parts outside the CDR3, is EAGVAQSPRYKIIEKRQSVAFWCNPISGHATLYWYQQILGQGPKLLIQFQNNGVVDDSQLPKDRFSAERLKGVDSTLKIQPAKLEDSAVYLCASSPDNTGELFFGEGSRLTVL.

The table lists this clone with a few counts. The rearrangement joins TRBV19 to TRBJ2-7, with TRBD1 as a possible D gene (6 bases). V was trimmed by 4 bases and J by 2 bases, leaving 21 bases between them. Germline lookup yields CDR1 LNHDA and CDR2 SQIVND (reference sequence). The CDR3 extends over 17 amino acids. CDR3 in DNA: TGTGCCAGTAGTAGCCCGAAGACAGGTTCGGAGGCCTACGAGCAGTACTTC. It translates to CASSSPKTGSEAYEQYF.

A few counts support this clone. V is TRBV9 and J is TRBJ2-4, with a tentative D call TRBD1 (6 bases). Germline CDR1 is SGDLS and CDR2 is YYNGEE. The ends were cut back, 2 bases at V and 10 bases at J, with 10 bases in the middle. The CDR3 extends over 12 amino acids. CDR3 residues: CASSVAQGIQYF. The CDR3 coding sequence is TGTGCCAGCAGCGTGGCCCAGGGGATTCAGTACTTC. Using reference TRBV9 and TRBJ2-4 for the parts outside the CDR3, the full variable domain is DSGVTQTPKHLITATGQRVTLRCSPRSGDLSVYWYQQSLDQGLQFLIQYYNGEERAKGNILERFSAQQFPDLHSELNLSSLELGDSALYFCASSVAQGIQYFGAGTRLSVL.

This clone turned up a few times. The chain couples TRBV2 to TRBJ1-2; D is undetermined. V was trimmed by 7 bases and J by 2 bases, leaving 8 bases between them. The CDR3 is 12 residues long. The germline CDR1 and CDR2 sequences are SNHLY and FYNNEI. The CDR3 DNA sequence: TGTGCCAGCATAGGGCAGAACTATGGCTACACCTTC. Its protein product is CASIGQNYGYTF.

This clone was counted between two and nine times. The gene calls are TRBV29-1 and TRBJ1-2; 8 positions match TRBD1. CDR3 size: 15 residues. V shed 0 bases and J 3 bases; nucleotides not matched to a gene: 6. Germline CDR1 and CDR2: SQVTM and ANQGSEA. The CDR3 here is CSVEEFPGQDYGYTF. The CDR3 DNA reads as TGCAGCGTTGAAGAATTTCCGGGACAGGACTATGGCTACACCTTC. The entire variable domain, with the rest obtained from reference TRBV29-1 and TRBJ1-2, is as follows: SAVISQKPSRDICQRGTSLTIQCQVDSQVTMMFWYRQQPGQSLTLIATANQGSEATYESGFVIDKFPISRPNLTFSTLTVSNMSPEDSSIYLCSVEEFPGQDYGYTFGSGTRLTVV.

The rearrangement uses TRBV27 and TRBJ1-5; the D gene is possibly TRBD1 (5 bases). Trimming cost V 4 bases and J 7 bases, with 14 bases left between them. CDR1 is MNHEY, CDR2 SMNVEV, per germline (reference sequence). The CDR3 is made up of 14 amino acids. CDR3 DNA: TGTGCCAGCAGTTCAGGGTTTAAGGGGCAGCCCCAGCATTTT. Translated, it gives CASSSGFKGQPQHF.

This clone was recorded once. The chain links TRBV13 to TRBJ2-7; the match to TRBD1 covers 10 bases. The germline V gene has CDR1 PRHDT and CDR2 FYEKMQ (reference sequence). Trimming at V came to 1 base and at J to 5 bases, leaving 5 bases not matched to a gene. The CDR3 runs to 15 residues. In DNA, the CDR3 is TGTGCCAGCAGCTTAGCGGGACAGGGGCAACACGAGCAGTACTTC. It yields the protein CASSLAGQGQHEQYF.

This sequence joins TRBV7-3 and TRBJ1-2; the D gene is possibly TRBD1 (6 bases). This CDR3 has 15 amino acids. CDR1 and CDR2 (germline): SGHTA, FQGTGA. V shed 5 bases and J shed 5 bases, with 18 bases lying between them. The DNA of the CDR3 is TGTGCCAGCAGCCTGGGGGCAGGCGCGGAGTATGGCTACACCTTC. This gives the protein CASSLGAGAEYGYTF.

The J gene is TRBJ2-3, the V gene TRBV7-9; TRBD1 might be the D (7 bases). This CDR3 spans 15 amino acids. With 2 bases removed from V and 4 bases from J, the gap between germline ends came to 13 bases. Germline assignment: CDR1 SEHNR and CDR2 FQNEAQ (reference sequence). The CDR3 protein is CASSLYQGGPDTQYF. The CDR3 DNA reads TGTGCCAGCAGCTTATATCAGGGGGGTCCAGATACGCAGTATTTT.

This chain joins TRBV27 and TRBJ2-2; possibly TRBD1 for D (5 bases). The germline V gene encodes CDR1 MNHEY and CDR2 SMNVEV (reference sequence). The CDR3 length is 15 residues. The germline V and J ends were trimmed by 2 bases and 7 bases, with 14 bases remaining between them. The DNA for the CDR3 is TGTGCCAGCAGTTTAACCTGGGGCTACGGCGGGGAGCTGTTTTTT. Protein product: CASSLTWGYGGELFF.

The genes are TRBV4-3 and TRBJ1-1; no firm D call. Germline V gene lookup returns CDR1 LGHNA and CDR2 YSLEER. The length of the CDR3 is 11 residues. Trimming pared 3 bases from V and 14 bases from J, leaving 13 bases between. In nucleotides, the CDR3 is TGCGCCAGCAGCCATGGTGGACGGTACTTCTTT. It specifies CASSHGGRYFF.

V usage is TRBV2 and J usage is TRBJ1-1; 8 nucleotides match TRBD1. CDR3 length: 14 residues. The germline CDR1 and CDR2 sequences are SNHLY and FYNNEI. Germline trimming cut 9 bases from V and 6 bases from J; bases unmatched to any gene: 12. The CDR3 sequence: CARWTGLSSSEAFF. The DNA for the CDR3 is TGTGCCAGATGGACAGGGTTGTCTTCTTCTGAAGCTTTCTTT.

The chain carries TRBV5-4 and TRBJ1-1; D might be TRBD1 (5 bases). The ends were cut back, 4 bases at V and 0 bases at J, with 10 bases in the middle. The CDR3 covers 14 residues. CDR1 is SGHNT, CDR2 YYREEE, per germline (reference sequence). CDR3 loop: CASSRGGMNTEAFF. The CDR3 DNA is TGTGCCAGCAGCCGGGGGGGGATGAACACTGAAGCTTTCTTT.

The CDR3 reads CASSLGIGELFF. The CDR3 DNA sequence: TGTGCCAGCAGTCTGGGGATCGGGGAGCTGTTTTTT. The chain links TRBV27 to TRBJ2-2; D gene unclear. CDR1 and CDR2 from the germline V gene are MNHEY and SMNVEV (reference sequence). CDR3 length: 12 residues. Trimming took 5 bases from V and 7 from J, leaving 8 bases between them.

This clone was seen once. V and J are TRBV12-5 and TRBJ1-2; no reliable D call. The V gene lost 0 bases and the J gene lost 3 bases, with 14 bases spanning the gap. Germline lookup yields CDR1 LGHNT and CDR2 FRNRAP. The length of the CDR3 is 16 residues. The CDR3 DNA is TGTGCTAGTGGTTTGGTACCCCTAGATATTGACTATGGCTACACCTTC. Translating gives CASGLVPLDIDYGYTF.

V is TRBV5-6 and J is TRBJ1-2; D is perhaps TRBD1 (5 bases). The CDR3 sequence is 13 residues long. The V gene's germline CDR1 is SGHDT and CDR2 YYEEEE. V lost 8 bases, J lost 2 bases, and 13 bases lay in between. CDR3 coding DNA: TGTGCCAGTACCGACAGAGAGAACTATGGCTACACCTTC. The encoded protein is CASTDRENYGYTF.

The CDR3 DNA reads as TGTGCCAGCAGCTTAGTTGCCCTGTCCGAAGAAAAACTGTTTTTT. It is translated as CASSLVALSEEKLFF. This sequence joins TRBV7-9 and TRBJ1-4; D is uncertain. Germline loops: CDR1 SEHNR, CDR2 FQNEAQ (reference sequence). V was shortened by 1 base and J by 8 bases, with 14 bases between the two germline ends. The CDR3 runs 15 residues.

The J gene is TRBJ2-7, the V gene TRBV4-2, with D perhaps TRBD1 or TRBD2 (5 bases each). The V and J ends lost 8 bases and 0 bases respectively, with 8 bases between them. Germline lookup yields CDR1 LGHNA and CDR2 YNFKEQ. This CDR3 spans 12 amino acids. The CDR3: CASRGDSYEQYF. CDR3 DNA sequence: TGTGCCAGCCGAGGGGACTCCTACGAGCAGTACTTC.

The chain recombines TRBV5-5 with TRBJ2-1, with 7 bases that match TRBD1. Losses at the gene ends were 2 bases for V and 0 bases for J; bases not matched to a gene: 2. This CDR3 comprises 15 residues. Germline CDR1 SGHKS, CDR2 YYEKEE (reference sequence). Written as DNA, the CDR3 is TGTGCCAGCAGCTTACGGGACAGCTCCTACAATGAGCAGTTCTTC. Its protein product is CASSLRDSSYNEQFF.